This is a list of T cell receptor beta chains from one sample in a study of T cell responses to AZD1222 COVID-19 vaccine. The method was immunoSEQ multiplex PCR; TCRdb's version includes in-frame clones alone and lacks a portion of them. This table has about 120,000 clones, around 90% appearing once. Sequenced material: peripheral blood, taken 28 days after the second dose of the MenACWY control vaccine. The receptor source for this set is an adult who received the MenACWY meningococcal vaccine as a control. CDR3s include the opening cysteine and the closing phenylalanine or tryptophan. A D gene is named only where the DNA matches it firmly. Clone size appears in some rows only: once, few, many, or a class for an expanded clone.

NA | TRBJ1-5 | TRBV6-5 | NA | 15 | CASSYTGDSNQPQHF | TGTGCCAGCAGTTACACAGGAGATAGCAATCAGCCCCAGCATTTT
TRBD1 | TRBJ1-6 | TRBV18 | few | 17 | CASSPRTDRGRGSPLHF | TGTGCCAGCTCACCACGAACAGACAGGGGGCGCGGTTCACCCCTCCACTTT
NA | TRBJ1-5 | TRBV10-2 | NA | 14 | CASRAGGADQPQHF | TGCGCCAGCAGGGCTGGGGGGGCGGATCAGCCCCAGCATTTT
NA | TRBJ1-1 | TRBV27 | NA | 14 | CASSPNTGNTEAFF | TGTGCCAGCAGTCCCAATACAGGGAACACTGAAGCTTTCTTT
NA | TRBJ1-2 | TRBV27 | NA | 18 | CASSPASKPSLPSLGYTF | TGTGCCAGCAGTCCCGCCTCCAAGCCCAGTCTTCCCAGTCTTGGCTACACCTTC
NA | TRBJ1-2 | TRBV25-1 | NA | 13 | CARRDSPDYGYTF | TGTGCCAGGAGGGATTCCCCGGATTATGGCTACACCTTC
TRBD2 | TRBJ2-4 | TRBV7-8 | NA | 20 | CASSLSRTSGRGLAKNIQYF | TGTGCCAGCAGCTTATCGAGGACTAGCGGTCGTGGACTAGCCAAAAACATTCAGTACTTC
NA | TRBJ2-2 | TRBV11-3 | NA | 13 | CASSSFNTGELFF | TGTGCCAGCAGCTCCTTTAACACCGGGGAGCTGTTTTTT
NA | TRBJ2-7 | TRBV6-5 | once | 11 | CASQERGEQYF | TGTGCCAGCCAAGAAAGAGGCGAGCAGTACTTC
TRBD2 | TRBJ2-3 | TRBV7-9 | NA | 16 | CASSFLAGELPDTQYF | TGTGCCAGCAGCTTTCTAGCGGGAGAGTTACCAGATACGCAGTATTTT
NA | TRBJ2-3 | TRBV4-3 | NA | 14 | CASSQDRDTDTQYF | TGCGCCAGCAGCCAAGACAGGGACACAGATACGCAGTATTTT
TRBD1 | TRBJ1-1 | TRBV7-8 | NA | 14 | CASSSKTGYTEAFF | TGTGCCAGCAGCTCTAAGACAGGGTACACTGAAGCTTTCTTT
NA | TRBJ2-7 | TRBV28 | NA | 14 | CASPVGLYSYEQYF | TGTGCCAGTCCCGTAGGACTTTACTCCTACGAGCAGTACTTC
NA | TRBJ2-5 | TRBV24-1 | NA | 14 | CATSDFSDQETQYF | TGTGCCACCAGTGATTTCTCAGACCAAGAGACCCAGTACTTC
NA | TRBJ2-1 | TRBV7-9 | NA | 15 | CASSSYEDGNNEQFF | TGTGCCAGCAGCTCATATGAGGATGGAAACAATGAGCAGTTCTTC
NA | TRBJ1-4 | TRBV7-9 | NA | 13 | CASSSPGPEKLFF | TGTGCCAGCAGCTCCCCGGGACCGGAAAAACTGTTTTTT
TRBD1 | TRBJ1-5 | TRBV7-2 | NA | 15 | CASAQQGQGYQPQHF | TGTGCCAGCGCCCAACAGGGGCAGGGGTATCAGCCCCAGCATTTT
NA | TRBJ2-3 | TRBV15 | NA | 16 | CATSRDGGLGTDTQYF | TGTGCCACCAGCAGAGATGGAGGCCTCGGCACAGATACGCAGTATTTT
NA | TRBJ2-1 | TRBV4-1 | NA | 14 | CASSHQWGDNEQFF | TGCGCCAGCAGCCACCAATGGGGGGACAATGAGCAGTTCTTC
NA | TRBJ1-6 | TRBV4-1 | NA | 15 | CASSQDDRPYSPLHF | TGCGCCAGCAGCCAAGATGACAGACCCTATTCACCCCTCCACTTT
TRBD1 | TRBJ1-2 | TRBV5-1 | NA | 14 | CASSYLTGGGGYTF | TGCGCCAGCAGTTACCTTACAGGGGGCGGCGGCTACACCTTC
NA | TRBJ1-2 | TRBV7-2 | NA | 14 | CASSLRGRSYGYTF | TGTGCCAGCAGCTTAAGGGGTCGCAGCTATGGCTACACCTTC
NA | TRBJ1-5 | TRBV28 | NA | 14 | CASSLRTVNQPQHF | TGTGCCAGCAGTTTAAGGACGGTCAATCAGCCCCAGCATTTT
NA | TRBJ2-3 | TRBV7-2 | NA | 16 | CASSLAATPGTDTQYF | TGTGCCAGCAGCTTAGCCGCGACTCCTGGCACAGATACGCAGTATTTT
NA | TRBJ2-3 | TRBV12-3/TRBV12-4 | NA | 13 | CASSWQFTDTQYF | TGTGCCAGCAGCTGGCAGTTCACAGATACGCAGTATTTT
TRBD1 | TRBJ2-2 | TRBV24-1 | NA | 16 | CATSDTYRGNTGELFF | TGTGCCACCAGTGACACCTACAGGGGGAACACCGGGGAGCTGTTTTTT
NA | TRBJ1-2 | TRBV6-2/TRBV6-3 | NA | 11 | CASSSARDYTF | TGTGCCAGCAGTTCAGCTAGGGACTACACCTTC
NA | TRBJ2-1 | TRBV7-9 | NA | 19 | CASRRDRRRGPGSEDEQFF | TGTGCCAGCAGGCGAGATCGCCGGCGGGGACCCGGATCGGAGGATGAGCAGTTCTTC
NA | TRBJ1-4 | TRBV28 | NA | 16 | CASSFNGRGWVEKLFF | TGTGCCAGCAGTTTTAACGGGCGGGGTTGGGTGGAAAAACTGTTTTTT